One sample yielded the 28 T cell receptor beta chains listed below, sequenced in a study of T cell repertoires in cytomegalovirus infection. What these receptors recognize is not known. TCRdb recomputed calls from the reads with MiXCR, one row per CDR3 protein. The data show roughly 730,000 distinct CDR3 sequences, about 33% seen once. The sequencing here drew on cultured PBMCs, taken from culture after CMV antigen stimulation. These TCRs come from a human donor in good health (CMV status not recorded). Some clones in this sample may be carry-over from other donors' samples.

This clonotype showed up just a few times. The CDR3 coding sequence is TGTGCCAGCAGTATTTCAGCAGGTCTAAGGAATCAGCCCCAGCATTTT. Amino acid sequence: CASSISAGLRNQPQHF. The chain carries TRBV6-1 and TRBJ1-5; D is uncertain. Germline assignment: CDR1 MNHNS and CDR2 SASEGT. Trimming left V 5 bases short and J 4 bases short, with 18 bases between. The CDR3 totals 16 residues.

In its sample, this clonotype was seen a few times. The chain uses TRBV7-9 and TRBJ2-5, with 7 nucleotides matching TRBD2. The CDR3 loop spans 16 amino acids. V trimming: 0 bases; J trimming: 5 bases; junction bases outside the gene matches: 9. The germline V gene has CDR1 SEHNR and CDR2 FQNEAQ (reference sequence). The CDR3 coding sequence is TGTGCCAGCAGCTTAGCGACGGGGGGTCGAGTGGAGACCCAGTACTTC. It yields the protein CASSLATGGRVETQYF.

The chain employs TRBV12-3 or TRBV12-4 and TRBJ2-1, with TRBD2 matching 10 bases. The CDR3 has 15 residues. V dropped 3 bases and J dropped 5; count of bases not matched to a gene: 4. The CDR3 sequence is CASSFRSGGDNEQFF. Written as DNA, the CDR3 is TGTGCCAGCAGTTTCAGGAGCGGGGGGGACAATGAGCAGTTCTTC.

The chain has TRBV7-3 and TRBJ1-4; TRBD1 agrees at 9 bases. Germline V CDR1 and CDR2: SGHTA, FQGTGA. This CDR3 spans 15 amino acids. The V gene end was trimmed by 3 bases and the J gene end by 7 bases; junction bases not matched to a gene: 6. CDR3 DNA sequence: TGTGCCAGCAGCTTCACAGGGGGCAGTGTTGAAAAACTGTTTTTT. Encoded protein: CASSFTGGSVEKLFF. Using reference TRBV7-3 and TRBJ1-4 for the parts outside the CDR3, the full variable domain is GAGVSQTPSNKVTEKGKYVELRCDPISGHTALYWYRQSLGQGPEFLIYFQGTGAADDSGLPNDRFFAVRPEGSVSTLKIQRTERGDSAVYLCASSFTGGSVEKLFFGSGTQLSVL.

This clonotype was detected many times. The chain couples TRBV7-2 to TRBJ2-5, with 9 bases lining up with TRBD2. CDR3 length: 14 residues. With V trimmed by 3 bases and J by 1 base, 0 bases remained unmatched. CDR1 and CDR2 from the germline V gene are SGHTA and FQGNSA. CDR3 coding DNA: TGTGCCAGCAGCTTGGGACTAGCCCAAGAGACCCAGTACTTC. Its protein product is CASSLGLAQETQYF.

This clonotype was seen a handful of times. V gene TRBV20-1 combines with J gene TRBJ1-5, with D unclear. The CDR3 extends over 14 amino acids. Trimming removed 3 bases at V and 1 base at J, with 10 bases between. Germline CDR1 reads DFQATT; CDR2 reads SNEGSKA (reference sequence). The DNA for the CDR3 is TGCAGTGCTAGTCGAGTTTCCAGCAATCAGCCCCAGCATTTT. It codes for CSASRVSSNQPQHF.

The chain joins TRBV5-1 to TRBJ1-1; the D gene is possibly TRBD1 (5 bases). Germline CDR1 is SGHRS and CDR2 is YFSETQ. CDR3 length: 14 residues. With 7 bases removed from V and 1 base from J, the gap between germline ends came to 14 bases. CDR3 bases: TGCGCCAGCTACTTAATGGGGCCGAACACTGAAGCTTTCTTT. Amino acid sequence: CASYLMGPNTEAFF.

This clonotype was counted between two and nine times. The rearrangement joins TRBV6-1 to TRBJ1-6; D gene uncertain. Germline values: CDR1 MNHNS, CDR2 SASEGT. The CDR3 contains 16 residues. V was shortened by 4 bases and J by 7 bases, with 17 bases between the two germline ends. The CDR3 bases are TGTGCCAGCAGTGTACCCCTTACGGGATTGAATTCACCCCTCCACTTT. Translating gives CASSVPLTGLNSPLHF.

This clonotype was counted ten times or more. The chain recombines TRBV7-2 with TRBJ2-3; D uncertain. V lost 4 bases and J 0 bases, leaving 11 bases between the germline ends. Looked up from germline, CDR1 is SGHTA and CDR2 is FQGNSA. There are 15 residues in the CDR3. The CDR3 DNA sequence: TGTGCCAGCAGCTCGGGCGTCCGTAGCACAGATACGCAGTATTTT. It yields the protein CASSSGVRSTDTQYF.

This clonotype turned up a few times. This rearrangement joins TRBV12-3 or TRBV12-4 to TRBJ2-7; D perhaps matches TRBD2 (5 bases). The CDR3 is 16 residues long. Trimming took off 6 bases at V and 7 bases at J, with 25 bases between the two ends. The CDR3 nucleotides read TGTGCCAGCAGCCCGTCCATACTTCTCGGCTCGGGGGAGCAGTACTTC. It codes for CASSPSILLGSGEQYF.

This clonotype was recorded a few times. This chain joins TRBV5-3 and TRBJ1-2; 8 bases line up with TRBD1. TRBV5-3 is annotated as an ORF whose role is uncertain. Trimming removed 8 bases from V and 1 base from J; junction bases left unmatched: 10. This CDR3 has 15 amino acids. The CDR3 reads CASSRTGSINYGYTF. The CDR3 nucleotides read TGTGCCAGCAGCCGGACAGGGAGTATTAACTATGGCTACACCTTC.

This clonotype was counted ten times or more. The chain carries TRBV7-2 and TRBJ2-5, with D tentatively TRBD1 or TRBD2 (5 bases each). CDR3 length: 15 residues. Germline V gene sequence: CDR1 SGHTA, CDR2 FQGNSA. V was pared by 5 bases and J by 5 bases, with 18 bases between. The CDR3 sequence: CASSASGTVGETQYF. CDR3 in DNA: TGTGCCAGCAGCGCATCCGGGACCGTTGGCGAGACCCAGTACTTC.

The rearrangement uses TRBV11-3 and TRBJ2-5; D is ambiguous. Between the trimmed V and J ends, which lost 5 bases and 5 bases, there was a span of 12 bases. CDR1 and CDR2 from the germline V gene are SGHNT and YENEEA. The CDR3 is made up of 13 amino acids. The CDR3 DNA reads as TGTGCCAGCAGCACAACCCCATGGGAGACCCAGTACTTC. It yields the protein CASSTTPWETQYF. The full variable domain, with the rest looked up from reference TRBV11-3 and TRBJ2-5, is EAGVVQSPRYKIIEKKQPVAFWCNPISGHNTLYWYLQNLGQGPELLIRYENEEAVDDSQLPKDRFSAERLKGVDSTLKIQPAELGDSAVYLCASSTTPWETQYFGPGTRLLVL.

The chain recombines TRBV6-1 with TRBJ1-1; no definite D call. Trimming took 6 bases from V and 5 from J, leaving 16 bases between them. The CDR3 sequence is 14 residues long. Germline loops: CDR1 MNHNS, CDR2 SASEGT. Here the CDR3 DNA reads TGTGCCAGCAGCCCTGGGCGACAAGGGACTGAAGCTTTCTTT. It is translated as CASSPGRQGTEAFF.

This clonotype was observed a few times. V is TRBV4-1 and J is TRBJ1-2, with D uncertain. CDR3 length: 14 residues. V was cut by 1 base and J by 3 bases, with 9 bases left in between. Germline V CDR1 and CDR2: MGHRA, YSYEKL. The CDR3 loop reads CASSQVLGDYGYTF. Here the CDR3 DNA reads TGCGCCAGCAGCCAAGTTTTAGGAGACTATGGCTACACCTTC.

This clonotype was seen a few times. V gene TRBV14 combines with J gene TRBJ1-6; D is undetermined. Germline V gene data show CDR1 as SGHDN and CDR2 as FVKESK. The ends were cut back, 4 bases at V and 5 bases at J, with 18 bases in the middle. This CDR3 region has 17 residues. CDR3 amino acids: CASSPIPWAENNSPLHF. The CDR3 nucleotides are TGTGCCAGCAGCCCCATCCCGTGGGCCGAAAATAATTCACCCCTCCACTTT.

This clonotype appeared a few times. This rearrangement joins TRBV7-9 to TRBJ2-3; weak D call: TRBD1 (6 bases). CDR1 is SEHNR and CDR2 is FQNEAQ in the germline V gene (reference sequence). This CDR3 contains 16 residues. Between the trimmed V and J ends, which lost 5 bases and 1 base, there was a span of 16 bases. The CDR3 loop is CASSPYRERGTDTQYF. As DNA, the CDR3 is TGTGCCAGCAGCCCCTACAGGGAACGGGGCACAGATACGCAGTATTTT.

This clonotype was picked up many times. The junction does not match germline at one end; this may be a read error. The chain employs TRBV7-2 and TRBJ2-3; TRBD2 matches at 7 bases. Germline lookup yields CDR1 SGHTA and CDR2 FQGNSA. The CDR3 runs to 16 residues. The CDR3 DNA is TGTGCCAGCAGCCTAGCGGCAGACATTAGCACAGATACGCAGTATTTT. Translation: CASSLAADISTDTQYF.

The chain joins TRBV30 to TRBJ2-5, with 11 bases identical to TRBD2. The CDR3 is 20 residues long. The V gene's germline CDR1 is GTSNPN and CDR2 SVGIG (reference sequence). Trimming took 1 base from V and 2 from J; bases not matched to a gene: 18. CDR3 in DNA: TGTGCCTGGAGTGGGCACGCGACTAGCGGGAACGGGATTGATCAAGAGACCCAGTACTTC. Protein sequence: CAWSGHATSGNGIDQETQYF.

This clonotype was seen only a few times. The chain combines TRBV6-1 with TRBJ1-6, with TRBD1 matching over 8 bases. The CDR3 runs 18 residues. Germline values: CDR1 MNHNS, CDR2 SASEGT. Unmatched junction bases numbered 14, after V lost 5 bases and J lost 5 bases. The CDR3 loop is CASSLRTGMVIDNSPLHF. The DNA of the CDR3 is TGTGCCAGCAGTTTACGGACAGGGATGGTTATTGATAATTCACCCCTCCACTTT.

The chain employs TRBV12-3 or TRBV12-4 and TRBJ1-2; D not resolved. V dropped 6 bases and J dropped 7 bases, with 12 bases sitting between them. This CDR3 region has 12 residues. The CDR3: CASRPVQSGYTF. The CDR3 DNA reads as TGTGCCAGCAGACCGGTCCAAAGTGGCTACACCTTC.

This clonotype was seen a handful of times. This chain links TRBV19 with TRBJ2-3; D unresolved. CDR1 is LNHDA and CDR2 is SQIVND in the germline V gene (reference sequence). The ends were cut back, 5 bases at V and 6 bases at J, with 18 bases in the middle. This CDR3 contains 15 residues. The CDR3, as DNA: TGTGCCAGTAGTTGGGCCGGACGTGGATCGGATACGCAGTATTTT. Protein: CASSWAGRGSDTQYF.

The rearrangement joins TRBV2 to TRBJ2-1, with D hard to call. V was trimmed by 6 bases and J by 5 bases, leaving 8 bases between them. CDR3 length equals 12 residues. Per the germline V gene, CDR1 is SNHLY and CDR2 is FYNNEI. CDR3 residues: CASRQSHNEQFF. The DNA for the CDR3 is TGTGCCAGCAGACAAAGCCACAATGAGCAGTTCTTC.

V gene TRBV2 combines with J gene TRBJ1-1, with D perhaps TRBD1 (5 bases). CDR3 length: 13 amino acids. Germline-derived CDR1 and CDR2 are SNHLY and FYNNEI. Trimming stripped 4 bases from V and 4 bases from J, with 10 bases between. CDR3 bases: TGTGCCAGCAGTGTAGGGGCTGGCACTGAAGCTTTCTTT. As protein: CASSVGAGTEAFF.

The sample holds many counts of this clonotype. V is TRBV6-1 and J is TRBJ1-5; 7 bases fit TRBD1. The CDR3 contains 15 residues. Germline trimming cut 6 bases from V and 1 base from J; bases unmatched to any gene: 6. From germline, CDR1 is MNHNS and CDR2 SASEGT. The CDR3 here is CASSRDSYSNQPQHF. The CDR3 DNA reads TGTGCCAGCAGCCGGGACAGCTACAGCAATCAGCCCCAGCATTTT.

The J gene is TRBJ1-6, the V gene TRBV4-3, with TRBD1 matching 7 bases. Trimming removed 0 bases from V and 5 bases from J; junction bases left unmatched: 7. This CDR3 contains 17 residues. The germline V gene has CDR1 LGHNA and CDR2 YSLEER. CDR3: CASSQDGTALDNSPLHF. The CDR3 nucleotides read TGCGCCAGCAGCCAAGACGGGACAGCCCTAGATAATTCACCCCTCCACTTT.

The V gene is TRBV6-5, the J gene TRBJ1-2; 8 bases align to TRBD1. V was pared by 6 bases and J by 3 bases, with 15 bases of the junction left unmatched. The germline gives CDR1 MNHEY, CDR2 SVGAGI. The CDR3 totals 17 residues. CDR3 in amino acids: CASRLINPSDRDYGYTF. The CDR3 nucleotides read TGTGCCAGCAGGCTAATAAACCCATCGGACAGGGACTATGGCTACACCTTC.

This clonotype showed up just once. The chain is built from TRBV2 and TRBJ1-5; D might be TRBD1 (5 bases). The CDR3 totals 12 residues. Between the trimmed V and J ends, which lost 4 bases and 10 bases, there was a span of 11 bases. Germline V gene data show CDR1 as SNHLY and CDR2 as FYNNEI. The CDR3 coding sequence is TGTGCCAGCAGTGTTACAGGTCCCCCCCAGCATTTT. This encodes CASSVTGPPQHF.